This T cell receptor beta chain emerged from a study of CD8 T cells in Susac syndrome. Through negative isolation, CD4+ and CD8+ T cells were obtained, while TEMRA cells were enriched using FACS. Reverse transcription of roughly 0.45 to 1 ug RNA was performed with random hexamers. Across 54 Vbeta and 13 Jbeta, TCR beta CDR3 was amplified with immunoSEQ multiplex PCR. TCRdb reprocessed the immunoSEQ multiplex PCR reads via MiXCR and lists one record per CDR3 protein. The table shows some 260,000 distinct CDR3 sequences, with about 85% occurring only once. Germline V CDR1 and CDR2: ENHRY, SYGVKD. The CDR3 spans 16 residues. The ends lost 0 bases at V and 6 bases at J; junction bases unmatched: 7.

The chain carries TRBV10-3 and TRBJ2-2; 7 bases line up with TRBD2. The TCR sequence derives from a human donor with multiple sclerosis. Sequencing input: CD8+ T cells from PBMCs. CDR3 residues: CAISESGEREPGELFF. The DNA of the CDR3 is TGTGCCATCAGTGAGTCTGGCGAGCGGGAACCCGGGGAGCTGTTTTTT.